The 16 T cell receptor beta chains listed next were all sequenced from one sample in a study of blood T cell repertoires in COVID-19. Profiled with immunoSEQ multiplex PCR; TCRdb holds only in-frame clones, not every one. This sample has around 37,000 clones, with around 90% found just once. Material: peripheral blood. The receptors derive from a man aged 55-75 years with active or convalescent COVID-19.

V gene TRBV5-1 combines with J gene TRBJ2-3; D perhaps matches TRBD1 (5 bases). Germline V CDR1 and CDR2: SGHRS, YFSETQ. Between the trimmed V and J ends, which lost 4 bases and 3 bases, there was a span of 15 bases. This CDR3 is built from 15 residues. The CDR3 region has the DNA TGCGCCAGCAGCCCAGGGCTTATCTGGACAGATACGCAGTATTTT. Its translation: CASSPGLIWTDTQYF.

The chain combines TRBV19 with TRBJ2-7; 7 bases agree with TRBD2. There are 12 residues in the CDR3. The ends lost 10 bases at V and 3 bases at J; junction bases unmatched: 6. Germline V lookup: CDR1 LNHDA, CDR2 SQIVND (reference sequence). The CDR3 nucleotides read TGTGCCACTCTTTCTAGCGGCTACGAGCAGTACTTC. Protein: CATLSSGYEQYF.

The chain employs TRBV25-1 and TRBJ1-4; TRBD1 matches at 8 bases. With V trimmed by 6 bases and J by 5 bases, 5 bases remained unmatched. CDR3 size: 14 residues. CDR1 is MGHDK, CDR2 SYGVNS, per germline. CDR3 DNA: TGTGCCAGCAGAGGACAGGGTAAGAATGAAAAACTGTTTTTT. Its protein is CASRGQGKNEKLFF. The full variable domain, completed using reference TRBV25-1 and TRBJ1-4, is EADIYQTPRYLVIGTGKKITLECSQTMGHDKMYWYQQDPGMELHLIHYSYGVNSTEKGDLSSESTVSRIRTEHFPLTLESARPSHTSQYLCASRGQGKNEKLFFGSGTQLSVL.

The J gene is TRBJ1-2, the V gene TRBV27, with D maybe TRBD1 (5 bases). This CDR3 is 16 amino acids long. The germline V gene has CDR1 MNHEY and CDR2 SMNVEV (reference sequence). With 9 bases removed from V and 2 bases from J, the gap between germline ends came to 22 bases. The CDR3 region has the DNA TGTGCCAGTTCTGACGCAGCAGGGATCAAAAACTATGGCTACACCTTC. As protein: CASSDAAGIKNYGYTF.

V gene TRBV10-3 combines with J gene TRBJ2-7; a weak D match, TRBD1 (5 bases). V dropped 11 bases and J dropped 5 bases, with 16 bases sitting between them. This CDR3 spans 12 amino acids. Germline CDR1 reads ENHRY; CDR2 reads SYGVKD. The CDR3 region is CAVSYDSNEQYF. The CDR3 region has the DNA TGTGCCGTATCCTACGACAGTAACGAGCAGTACTTC.

CDR3 region: CASNTGLGNTIYF. Here the CDR3 DNA reads TGTGCCAGCAACACAGGGCTCGGAAACACCATATATTTT. The chain joins TRBV28 to TRBJ1-3, with D possibly being TRBD1 (6 bases). Trimming shortened V by 7 bases and J by 4 bases, and 11 bases separated the two germline ends. The CDR3 totals 13 residues. CDR1 is MDHEN and CDR2 is SYDVKM in the germline V gene.

The rearrangement joins TRBV2 to TRBJ2-4; D is uncertain. This CDR3 contains 15 residues. Trimming removed 3 bases at V and 0 bases at J, with 9 bases between. CDR1 SNHLY and CDR2 FYNNEI come from the germline V gene. This CDR3 is CASSDISLAKNIQYF. For the CDR3, the DNA is TGTGCCAGCAGTGATATAAGCCTAGCCAAAAACATTCAGTACTTC.

The chain carries TRBV28 and TRBJ2-3, with D maybe TRBD1 (6 bases). The CDR3 has 14 amino acids. Looked up from germline, CDR1 is MDHEN and CDR2 is SYDVKM. V lost 6 bases and J lost 2, with 12 bases in between. The DNA for the CDR3 is TGTGCCAGCAGCTGGGACATAGACACAGATACGCAGTATTTT. It specifies CASSWDIDTDTQYF.

The chain uses TRBV19 and TRBJ2-2; TRBD1 might be the D (5 bases). Germline loops: CDR1 LNHDA, CDR2 SQIVND (reference sequence). Trimming shortened V by 4 bases and J by 2 bases, and 5 bases separated the two germline ends. The CDR3 totals 13 residues. The CDR3 is CASSRTNTGELFF. In DNA form, the CDR3 reads TGTGCCAGTAGTAGGACAAACACCGGGGAGCTGTTTTTT. The full variable domain, completed using reference TRBV19 and TRBJ2-2, is DGGITQSPKYLFRKEGQNVTLSCEQNLNHDAMYWYRQDPGQGLRLIYYSQIVNDFQKGDIAEGYSVSREKKESFPLTVTSAQKNPTAFYLCASSRTNTGELFFGEGSRLTVL.

The rearrangement joins TRBV30 to TRBJ2-7; the D gene is possibly TRBD1 (6 bases). Germline V lookup: CDR1 GTSNPN, CDR2 SVGIG (reference sequence). CDR3 size: 13 residues. The germline V and J ends were trimmed by 2 bases and 12 bases, with 20 bases remaining between them. CDR3 protein: CAWSSIQGNLAYF. CDR3 DNA: TGTGCCTGGAGTAGTATCCAGGGGAATTTAGCGTACTTC.

The V gene is TRBV19, the J gene TRBJ1-5; D is unclear. This CDR3 comprises 15 residues. CDR1 and CDR2 from the germline V gene are LNHDA and SQIVND (reference sequence). V was pared by 4 bases and J by 0 bases, with 10 bases between. The CDR3 DNA sequence: TGTGCCAGTAGTAATGAGGGTTATAGCAATCAGCCCCAGCATTTT. It codes for CASSNEGYSNQPQHF.

V gene TRBV28 combines with J gene TRBJ2-7; the D gene is possibly TRBD2 (5 bases). V was cut by 8 bases and J by 5 bases, with 13 bases left in between. The CDR3 runs to 12 residues. Germline V gene data show CDR1 as MDHEN and CDR2 as SYDVKM. This CDR3 reads CASSTPGDEQYF. The CDR3 coding sequence is TGTGCCAGCTCTACCCCCGGGGACGAGCAGTACTTC.

The CDR3 DNA follows: TGCGCCAGCAGCTTGGTACAGGGGGCCGGTGATACGCAGTATTTT. Translation: CASSLVQGAGDTQYF. The rearrangement links TRBV5-1 to TRBJ2-3, with TRBD1 matching over 9 bases. CDR1 is SGHRS, CDR2 YFSETQ, per germline. The CDR3 spans 15 residues. The V segment lost 0 bases and the J segment 6 bases; nucleotides outside the gene matches: 5.

The gene calls are TRBV3-1 (or the pseudogene TRBV3-2) and TRBJ1-3; D gene uncertain. V gave up 4 bases and J gave up 3 bases, with 10 bases separating them. The CDR3 is 14 residues long. The germline gives CDR1 LGHDT, CDR2 YNNKEL (reference sequence). The CDR3 region has the DNA TGTGCCAGCAGCCCCGAGGTGGTTGGAAACACCATATATTTT. Translating gives CASSPEVVGNTIYF.

V usage is TRBV9 and J usage is TRBJ1-2, with a possible D match to TRBD1 (5 bases). The length of the CDR3 is 15 residues. CDR1 and CDR2 (germline): SGDLS, YYNGEE. The ends were cut back, 4 bases at V and 0 bases at J, with 13 bases in the middle. The CDR3 sequence is CASSPGGPTNYGYTF. Written as DNA, the CDR3 is TGTGCCAGCAGCCCCGGGGGACCAACTAACTATGGCTACACCTTC. Based on the CDR3 plus reference TRBV9 and TRBJ1-2, the full variable domain is DSGVTQTPKHLITATGQRVTLRCSPRSGDLSVYWYQQSLDQGLQFLIQYYNGEERAKGNILERFSAQQFPDLHSELNLSSLELGDSALYFCASSPGGPTNYGYTFGSGTRLTVV.

The chain employs TRBV6-2 or TRBV6-3 and TRBJ2-7; D gene ambiguous. Between the trimmed V and J ends, which lost 2 bases and 3 bases, there was a span of 8 bases. There are 13 residues in the CDR3. The V gene's germline CDR1 is MNHEY and CDR2 SVGEGT. The CDR3 spells CASSYGGNYEQYF. The CDR3, as DNA: TGTGCCAGCAGTTACGGCGGAAACTACGAGCAGTACTTC.